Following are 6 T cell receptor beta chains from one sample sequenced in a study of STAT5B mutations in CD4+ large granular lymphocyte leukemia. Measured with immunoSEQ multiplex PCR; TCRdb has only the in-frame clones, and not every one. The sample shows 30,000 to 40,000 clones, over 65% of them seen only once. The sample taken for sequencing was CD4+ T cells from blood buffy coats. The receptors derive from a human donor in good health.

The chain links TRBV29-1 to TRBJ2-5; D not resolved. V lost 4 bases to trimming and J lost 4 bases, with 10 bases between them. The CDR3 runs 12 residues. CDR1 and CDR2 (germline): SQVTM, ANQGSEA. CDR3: CSVAQVGETQYF. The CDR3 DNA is TGCAGCGTTGCGCAGGTGGGAGAGACCCAGTACTTC.

CDR3 DNA: TGTGCCAGCAGTCTGCGACAGATCATGAACACTGAAGCTTTCTTT. Its protein product is CASSLRQIMNTEAFF. The genes are TRBV27 and TRBJ1-1; maybe TRBD1 (5 bases). V lost 5 bases and J 0 bases, leaving 13 bases between the germline ends. Germline loops: CDR1 MNHEY, CDR2 SMNVEV (reference sequence). The CDR3 is 15 residues long.

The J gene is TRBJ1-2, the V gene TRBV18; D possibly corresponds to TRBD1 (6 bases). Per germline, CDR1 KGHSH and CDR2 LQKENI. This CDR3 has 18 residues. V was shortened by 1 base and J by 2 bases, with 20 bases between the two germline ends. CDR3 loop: CASSPLPPGTGHNYGYTF. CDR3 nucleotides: TGTGCCAGCTCACCACTACCCCCCGGCACAGGGCACAACTATGGCTACACCTTC.

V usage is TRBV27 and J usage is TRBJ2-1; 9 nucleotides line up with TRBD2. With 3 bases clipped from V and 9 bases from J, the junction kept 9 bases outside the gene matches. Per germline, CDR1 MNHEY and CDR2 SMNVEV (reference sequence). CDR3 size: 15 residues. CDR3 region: CASSFPGGGAREQFF. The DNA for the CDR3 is TGTGCCAGCAGTTTTCCTGGCGGGGGGGCACGTGAGCAGTTCTTC.

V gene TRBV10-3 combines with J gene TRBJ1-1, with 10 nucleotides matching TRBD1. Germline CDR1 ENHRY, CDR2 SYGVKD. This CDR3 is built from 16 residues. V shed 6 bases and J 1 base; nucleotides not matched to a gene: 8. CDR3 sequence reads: CAISLGQGGGNTEAFF. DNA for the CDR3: TGTGCCATCAGCCTCGGACAGGGGGGAGGGAACACTGAAGCTTTCTTT.

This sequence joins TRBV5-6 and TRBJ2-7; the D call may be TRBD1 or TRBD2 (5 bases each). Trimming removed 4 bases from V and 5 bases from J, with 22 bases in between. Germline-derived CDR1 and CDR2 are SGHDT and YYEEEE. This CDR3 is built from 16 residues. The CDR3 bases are TGTGCCAGCAGCCTCCAGGTAGGGGCCCCAGCGGACGAGCAGTACTTC. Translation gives CASSLQVGAPADEQYF.